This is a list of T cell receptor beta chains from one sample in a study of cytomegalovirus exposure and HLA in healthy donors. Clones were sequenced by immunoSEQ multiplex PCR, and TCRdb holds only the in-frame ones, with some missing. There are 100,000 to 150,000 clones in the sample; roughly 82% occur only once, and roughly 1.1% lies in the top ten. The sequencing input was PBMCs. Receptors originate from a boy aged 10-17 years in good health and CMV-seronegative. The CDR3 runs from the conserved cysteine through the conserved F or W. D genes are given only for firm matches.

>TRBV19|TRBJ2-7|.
TGTGCCAGTAGTCTACAGGGACCGTCCTACGAGCAGTACTTC
CASSLQGPSYEQYF
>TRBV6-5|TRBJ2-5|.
TGTGCCAGCAGTTACTCGGGGGGTTTAGAGACCCAGTACTTC
CASSYSGGLETQYF
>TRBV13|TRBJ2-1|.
TGTGCCAGCAGCTTAAGGTCTAGCGAATACAATGAGCAGTTCTTC
CASSLRSSEYNEQFF
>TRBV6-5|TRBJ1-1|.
TGTGCCAGCAGTTACTTTAGCGGGGTCAGGAACACTGAAGCTTTCTTT
CASSYFSGVRNTEAFF
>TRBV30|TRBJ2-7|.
TGTGCCTGGAGGTATGTCGGCGGGGCGTACTTC
CAWRYVGGAYF
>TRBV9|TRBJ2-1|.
TGTGCCAGCAGCCCCGGACTCTCCCCCGGGAATGAGCAGTTCTTC
CASSPGLSPGNEQFF
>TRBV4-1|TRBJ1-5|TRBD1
TGCGCCAGCAGCCCGGGACAGGGAAACCAGCCCCAGCATTTT
CASSPGQGNQPQHF
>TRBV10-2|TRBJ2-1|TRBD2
TGCGCCAGCAGTGTAAGGTGGGGGACTAGCGGGATTATAAGCTCCTACAATGAGCAGTTCTTC
CASSVRWGTSGIISSYNEQFF
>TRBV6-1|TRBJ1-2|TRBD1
TGTGCCGGTCGACAGGGAGCTAACTATGGCTACACCTTC
CAGRQGANYGYTF
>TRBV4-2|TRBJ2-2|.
TGTGCCAGCAGCGCCTTAGGACAGACCAACACCGGGGAGCTGTTTTTT
CASSALGQTNTGELFF